This T cell receptor beta chain appears in the sequencing data of a study of OX40 agonist ivuxolimab in advanced cancers. Sequenced by immunoSEQ multiplex PCR; TCRdb stores in-frame clones only, minus some. The sample shows 60,000 to 80,000 clones, about 81% of them seen only once. CDR3 length: 18 amino acids. The germline V gene has CDR1 SGHDT and CDR2 YYEEEE. V lost 2 bases to trimming and J lost 6 bases, with 23 bases between them. Notes on the study in general: Dose levels from 0.1 to 3.0 mg/kg saw CD4+ and CD8+ blood T cells expand clonally by week 6. In a subset of nonresponders, normalized T-cell clonal expansion was also low.

In this sample, this clone turned up once. What it recognizes is unknown. The sequencing used CD4+ or CD8+ T cells sorted from blood, collected in a trial of the OX40 agonist ivuxolimab. The chain couples TRBV5-6 to TRBJ1-4; the D is unclear. This sequence originates from an adult with an advanced solid tumor such as melanoma, head and neck, liver or kidney cancer. Here the CDR3 DNA reads TGTGCCAGCAGCTTATCCTCCACTACCCCTTTCTCATATGAAAAACTGTTTTTT. Translating gives CASSLSSTTPFSYEKLFF. Together with reference TRBV5-6 and TRBJ1-4, the CDR3 gives the full variable domain: DAGVTQSPTHLIKTRGQQVTLRCSPKSGHDTVSWYQQALGQGPQFIFQYYEEEERQRGNFPDRFSGHQFPNYSSELNVNALLLGDSALYLCASSLSSTTPFSYEKLFFGSGTQLSVL.